This T cell receptor (beta chain) originates from a study of OX40 agonist ivuxolimab in advanced cancers. Study summary: The treatment was a fully human IgG2 OX40 agonist, ivuxolimab.

General observations from the study: Expanded clones were, on average, more numerous among CD8+ T cells than CD4+. Among the nonresponders, some also had low normalized T-cell clonal expansion. Clonal expansion by week 6 occurred in CD4+ and CD8+ blood T cells (at 0.1 to 3.0 mg/kg).

About this clone: Its specificity is unknown.

Profiled with immunoSEQ multiplex PCR; TCRdb holds only in-frame clones, not every one. The sample lists over 80,000 clones, approximately 89% occurring once. The material was CD4+ or CD8+ T cells sorted from blood, obtained in a trial of the OX40 agonist ivuxolimab. This TCR derives from an adult with an advanced solid tumor such as melanoma, head and neck, liver or kidney cancer.

The CDR3 coding sequence is TGTGCCAGCTCACCACTCCGGGGACACCAAGAGACCCAGTACTTC. Its translation: CASSPLRGHQETQYF. V usage is TRBV18 and J usage is TRBJ2-5; either TRBD1 or TRBD2 may fit D (5 bases each). Trimming left V 1 base short and J 0 bases short, with 9 bases between. Germline V gene sequence: CDR1 KGHSH, CDR2 LQKENI. The CDR3 is 15 residues long.